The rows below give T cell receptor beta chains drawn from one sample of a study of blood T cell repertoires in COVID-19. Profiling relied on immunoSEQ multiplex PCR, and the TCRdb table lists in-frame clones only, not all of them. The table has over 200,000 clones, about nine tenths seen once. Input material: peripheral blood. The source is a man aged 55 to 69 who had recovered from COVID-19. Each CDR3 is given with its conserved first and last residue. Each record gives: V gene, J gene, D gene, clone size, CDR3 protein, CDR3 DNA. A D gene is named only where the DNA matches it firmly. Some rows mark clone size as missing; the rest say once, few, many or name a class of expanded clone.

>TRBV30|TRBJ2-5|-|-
CAWSVLRGPGTQYF
TGTGCCTGGAGTGTACTCAGGGGCCCCGGGACCCAGTACTTC
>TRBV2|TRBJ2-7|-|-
CASRSNGILADSYEQYF
TGTGCCAGCAGGAGTAACGGGATCTTAGCGGACTCTTACGAGCAGTACTTC
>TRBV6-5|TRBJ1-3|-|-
CASSYTFTGPGNTIYF
TGTGCCAGCAGTTACACTTTCACAGGGCCTGGAAACACCATATATTTT
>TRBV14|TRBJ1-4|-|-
CASSQLDGATNEKLFF
TGTGCCAGCAGCCAATTGGACGGGGCAACTAATGAAAAACTGTTTTTT
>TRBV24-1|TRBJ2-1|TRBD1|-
CATSDPGQGPDNNEQFF
TGTGCCACCAGTGACCCGGGACAGGGGCCCGACAACAATGAGCAGTTCTTC
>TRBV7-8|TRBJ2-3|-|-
CASSLALLDTDTQYF
TGTGCCAGCAGCTTAGCGCTGTTAGACACAGATACGCAGTATTTT
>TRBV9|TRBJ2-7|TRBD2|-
CASSVGLSLSGGPTYEQYF
TGTGCCAGCAGCGTAGGGCTCTCGTTGAGCGGGGGGCCTACCTACGAGCAGTACTTC
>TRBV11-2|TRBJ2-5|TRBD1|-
CASSHPGQGPLTQYF
TGTGCCAGCAGTCATCCGGGACAGGGGCCTCTTACCCAGTACTTC
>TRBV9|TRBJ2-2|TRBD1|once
CASSETGGGTGELFF
TGTGCCAGCAGCGAGACAGGGGGCGGGACCGGGGAGCTGTTTTTT
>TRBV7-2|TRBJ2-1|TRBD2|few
CASSPPGLAGYNEQFF
TGTGCCAGCAGTCCTCCCGGACTAGCGGGGTACAATGAGCAGTTCTTC
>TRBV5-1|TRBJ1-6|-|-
CASTLGQGSRSPLHF
TGCGCCAGCACTTTGGGGCAGGGATCTAGGTCACCCCTCCACTTT
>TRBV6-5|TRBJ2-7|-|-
CASSSTGSSYEQYF
TGTGCCAGCAGTAGTACAGGTAGCTCCTACGAGCAGTACTTC
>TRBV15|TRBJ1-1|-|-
CATSRDGKENTEAFF
TGTGCCACCAGCAGAGATGGCAAAGAGAACACTGAAGCTTTCTTT
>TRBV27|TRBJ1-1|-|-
CASGTWGRGSAEAFF
TGTGCCAGCGGAACTTGGGGCAGGGGAAGCGCTGAAGCTTTCTTT
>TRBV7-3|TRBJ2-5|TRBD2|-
CASSLRSRGDPRRIQYF
TGTGCCAGCAGCTTAAGGTCTCGGGGGGATCCGAGAAGGATCCAGTACTTC
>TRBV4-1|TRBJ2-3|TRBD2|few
CASSQTSGGRSTDTQYF
TGCGCCAGCAGCCAAACAAGCGGGGGGCGGAGTACAGATACGCAGTATTTT
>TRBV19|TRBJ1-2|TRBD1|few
CASRRRQGTYGYTF
TGTGCCAGTAGAAGAAGACAGGGGACCTATGGCTACACCTTC
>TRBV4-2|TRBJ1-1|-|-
CASSQEANTEAFF
TGTGCCAGCAGCCAAGAGGCAAACACTGAAGCTTTCTTT
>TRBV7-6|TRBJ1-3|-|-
CASTGNSGNTIYF
TGTGCGTCTACGGGGAACTCTGGAAACACCATATATTTT
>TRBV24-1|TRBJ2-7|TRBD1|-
CATSEGDRATSYEQYF
TGTGCCACCAGTGAGGGGGACAGGGCGACATCCTACGAGCAGTACTTC
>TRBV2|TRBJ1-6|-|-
CASSVSQSYNSPLHF
TGTGCCAGCAGTGTATCACAGTCCTATAATTCACCCCTCCACTTT
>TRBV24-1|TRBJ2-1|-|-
CATIMTGGLNNEQFF
TGTGCCACCATTATGACAGGTGGACTGAACAATGAGCAGTTCTTC
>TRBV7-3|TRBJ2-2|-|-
CASSAQGTGGELFF
TGTGCCAGCAGCGCCCAGGGTACAGGCGGGGAGCTGTTTTTT
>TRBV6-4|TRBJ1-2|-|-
CASSPTAGNYGYTF
TGTGCCAGCAGTCCCACCGCAGGAAACTATGGCTACACCTTC
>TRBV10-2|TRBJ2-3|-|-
CASSDGGLSGDTQYF
TGCGCCAGCAGTGACGGGGGGCTGAGCGGAGATACGCAGTATTTT
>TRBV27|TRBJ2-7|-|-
CASSLAPQLEQYF
TGTGCCAGCAGTTTAGCCCCCCAGTTGGAGCAGTACTTC
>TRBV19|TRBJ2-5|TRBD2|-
CASRSGGVQGSKTQYF
TGTGCCAGTAGATCGGGGGGGGTACAGGGCTCGAAGACCCAGTACTTC
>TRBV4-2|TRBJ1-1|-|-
CASSQDAGVNSEAFF
TGTGCCAGCAGCCAAGACGCAGGGGTGAACTCTGAAGCTTTCTTT
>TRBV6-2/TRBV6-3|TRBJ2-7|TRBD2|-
CASSYSNPAGLAGGSTYEQYF
TGTGCCAGCAGTTACTCGAATCCGGCGGGACTAGCGGGGGGTTCCACCTACGAGCAGTACTTC
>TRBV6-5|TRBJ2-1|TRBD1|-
CASCALGTGNNEQFF
TGTGCCAGCTGCGCCTTGGGGACAGGAAACAATGAGCAGTTCTTC
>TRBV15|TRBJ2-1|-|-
CATSRGGGNEQFF
TGTGCCACCAGCAGAGGAGGGGGCAATGAGCAGTTCTTC
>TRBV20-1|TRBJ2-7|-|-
CSASPPGTYSYEQYF
TGCAGTGCTAGTCCCCCCGGGACATACTCCTACGAGCAGTACTTC
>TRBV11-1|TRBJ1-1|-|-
CASSPGANTEAFF
TGTGCCAGCAGTCCTGGGGCTAACACTGAAGCTTTCTTT
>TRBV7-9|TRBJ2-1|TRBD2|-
CASSPRTSGGSSYNEQFF
TGTGCCAGCAGCCCGAGGACTAGCGGGGGGTCTTCCTACAATGAGCAGTTCTTC
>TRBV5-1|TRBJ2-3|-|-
CASRYTPSDTQYF
TGCGCCAGCAGGTACACCCCATCGGATACGCAGTATTTT